Described below is a single TCR beta chain sequence and its context. Its antigen is as yet unknown. As to time point: cycle 4 day 1 (C4D1), after about 6 weeks of nivolumab. With no exception, relapse followed autologous stem cell transplantation in all patients, and brentuximab vedotin exposure varied. Only in-frame clones appear in the TCRdb table, and some are missing; sequencing was by immunoSEQ multiplex PCR. The sample holds around 25,000 clones, 72% seen once. Deletions cut 3 bases from V and 6 bases from J, with 14 bases between. The CDR3 loop spans 15 amino acids. Germline V gene sequence: CDR1 LNHDA, CDR2 SQIVND (reference sequence). This entry belongs to a study of PD-1 blockade in classical Hodgkin lymphoma. Overall study findings and caveats: By C4D1, CD4+ diversity increased significantly, especially in complete responders. Patients who responded completely had about the same baseline diversity as newly diagnosed patients. Patients starting nivolumab less than 1 year after ASCT had lower diversity and were excluded from later analyses.

This clonotype was obtained from a human donor with classical Hodgkin lymphoma. This specimen was peripheral blood mononuclear cells (PBMCs), taken before the fourth cycle of nivolumab. The gene calls are TRBV19 and TRBJ2-2; D is possibly TRBD1 (5 bases). CDR3 in amino acids: CASSINVGAAGELFF. CDR3 nucleotides: TGTGCCAGTAGTATTAATGTAGGGGCCGCCGGGGAGCTGTTTTTT.